Below, one T cell receptor (beta chain) is given with its context. The CDR3 spans 16 residues. V gave up 5 bases and J gave up 6 bases; unmatched junction bases: 14. CDR1 is LGHDT and CDR2 is YNNKEL in the germline V gene (reference sequence). A library of TCRbeta sequences, prepared with unique molecular identifiers, was generated. TCRdb fed the PCR reads into MiXCR, producing one record per CDR3 protein. Of some 280,000 distinct CDR3 sequences in the sample, roughly 9.5% are singletons; the top ten hold over 9%. This specimen belongs to a study of T-cell reconstitution after alpha-beta-depleted transplantation in children.

Material: PBMCs from the stem cell graft donor, obtained from the stem cell graft. The rearrangement links TRBV3-1 to TRBJ2-5; 8 bases align to TRBD2. The receptor comes from a human donor who donated a stem cell graft to a child with SCID. The CDR3 DNA follows: TGTGCCAGCAGCGAAGGAGGCGGGGGGAGGATAAAGACCCAGTACTTC. Its translation: CASSEGGGGRIKTQYF.